The 23 T cell receptor beta chains reported below all come from one sample, sequenced in a study of spatial heterogeneity in lung cancer (dated by TCRdb to the late 2010s). Overall results and qualifications from the work: The number of expanded intratumoral alpha and beta TCRs correlated with the tumor nonsynonymous mutation count.

Per the publication, the time point label means: sample taken at primary tumor resection. Libraries were made using 5' RACE. TCRdb shows the sequencer as NextSeq 500. The public sequencing data were trimmed at Q25 with fastp and processed into clonotypes with MiXCR by TCRdb, which kept only in-frame beta chains. Identical CDR3 proteins give one entry, which carries the most common genes and DNA. Counted in this sample were some 97,000 distinct CDR3 sequences; under 4.5% of them appeared once. The leading ten clones occupy 20% to 25% of the sample. Their antigens are not known. The sample consisted of lung tumor tissue, taken at surgery. These receptor sequences come from a male donor with early-stage non-small cell lung cancer.

This sequence joins TRBV14 and TRBJ1-1; D gene unclear. This CDR3 is 15 amino acids long. Trimming took 0 bases from V and 10 from J, leaving 18 bases between them. CDR1 is SGHDN, CDR2 FVKESK, per germline. The CDR3 nucleotides read TGTGCCAGCAGCCAAGAAAGTAGGACGTTGGGGAGAGCTTTCTTT. Its protein is CASSQESRTLGRAFF.

This clonotype was found a few times. The chain carries TRBV2 and TRBJ2-5, with D unresolved. The V end lost 7 bases, the J end lost 4 bases, and 10 bases lay between the germline ends. Germline lookup yields CDR1 SNHLY and CDR2 FYNNEI. CDR3 length: 12 residues. The CDR3: CASTNTGETQYF. CDR3 nucleotide sequence: TGTGCCAGCACTAATACCGGAGAGACCCAGTACTTC.

The genes are TRBV4-1 and TRBJ1-1; the D gene is possibly TRBD1 (5 bases). Germline V CDR1 and CDR2: MGHRA, YSYEKL. There are 14 residues in the CDR3. Trimming took off 1 base at V and 8 bases at J, with 14 bases between the two ends. The CDR3 nucleotides are TGCGCCAGCAGCCAAGTGGTAGGTGGGGCCGAAGCTTTCTTT. Translation: CASSQVVGGAEAFF.

V gene TRBV4-1 combines with J gene TRBJ2-7; D gene unclear. The CDR3 extends over 13 amino acids. V was clipped by 1 base and J by 4 bases, with 8 bases between them. Germline V gene lookup returns CDR1 MGHRA and CDR2 YSYEKL. CDR3 sequence (DNA): TGCGCCAGCAGCCAAGTCCAAAGTTACGAGCAGTACTTC. It specifies CASSQVQSYEQYF.

This clonotype was found many times. The genes are TRBV30 and TRBJ2-1; D may be TRBD2 (5 bases). The CDR3 contains 13 residues. V lost 0 bases, J lost 3 bases, and 6 bases lay in between. Germline V gene sequence: CDR1 GTSNPN, CDR2 SVGIG (reference sequence). The chain's CDR3 is CAWSVSDYNEQFF. The CDR3 DNA reads TGTGCCTGGAGTGTTAGCGACTACAATGAGCAGTTCTTC.

This clonotype was observed a few times. V and J are TRBV5-1 and TRBJ2-4; either TRBD1 or TRBD2 may supply D (6 bases each). The length of the CDR3 is 13 residues. Trimming stripped 0 bases from V and 16 bases from J, with 17 bases between. Germline CDR1 is SGHRS and CDR2 is YFSETQ. The CDR3 protein is CASSLGSGGVGYF. The CDR3 coding sequence is TGCGCCAGCAGCTTGGGGTCCGGGGGCGTTGGATACTTC.

This clonotype appeared many times. The rearrangement links TRBV28 to TRBJ2-5; 10 bases are a match to TRBD1. The CDR3 is made up of 15 amino acids. Looked up from germline, CDR1 is MDHEN and CDR2 is SYDVKM. V shed 6 bases, J shed 5 bases, and the junction held 9 bases outside the gene matches. CDR3 DNA sequence: TGTGCCAGCAGAAGCGAAGGGACAGGGGTTGAGACCCAGTACTTC. Protein: CASRSEGTGVETQYF.

The rearrangement links TRBV7-2 to TRBJ2-6; maybe TRBD1 (6 bases). CDR3 length equals 17 residues. Trimming removed 3 bases from V and 0 bases from J, with 12 bases in between. The germline V gene encodes CDR1 SGHTA and CDR2 FQGNSA. The CDR3 sequence is CASSLRGQSSGANVLTF. Here the CDR3 DNA reads TGTGCCAGCAGCTTGAGGGGACAAAGCTCTGGGGCCAACGTCCTGACTTTC.

This clonotype has at least ten counts. V gene TRBV5-6 combines with J gene TRBJ2-7; D remains ambiguous. The CDR3 has 17 amino acids. The V gene's germline CDR1 is SGHDT and CDR2 YYEEEE. Trimming took 4 bases from V and 3 from J, leaving 23 bases between them. This CDR3 is CASSQGPMQHQYYEQYF. CDR3 DNA sequence: TGTGCCAGCAGCCAAGGTCCGATGCAACACCAATACTACGAGCAGTACTTC.

This clonotype was recorded at least ten times. The CDR3, as DNA: TGTGCCAGCAGTTGGGGACACAACACCGGGGAGCTGTTTTTT. It translates to CASSWGHNTGELFF. The J gene is TRBJ2-2, the V gene TRBV28, with D possibly matching TRBD1 (6 bases). Trimming took 4 bases from V and 2 from J, leaving 8 bases between them. Germline V gene lookup returns CDR1 MDHEN and CDR2 SYDVKM. The CDR3 spans 14 residues.

The chain carries TRBV20-1 and TRBJ2-1; 8 bases align to TRBD2. Germline CDR1 reads DFQATT; CDR2 reads SNEGSKA (reference sequence). CDR3 length equals 16 residues. The ends lost 4 bases at V and 0 bases at J; junction bases unmatched: 8. In DNA form, the CDR3 reads TGCAGTGCTACTACTCTGACTAGCGACTCCTACAATGAGCAGTTCTTC. The encoded protein is CSATTLTSDSYNEQFF.

This clonotype was seen many times. The V gene is TRBV28, the J gene TRBJ1-6, with unresolved D. The V end was cut by 3 bases, the J end by 5 bases, with 11 bases between. Germline values: CDR1 MDHEN, CDR2 SYDVKM. The CDR3 totals 15 residues. The CDR3 nucleotides are TGTGCCAGCAGTTTCCCCGGGGATAATAATTCACCCCTCCACTTT. Translation gives CASSFPGDNNSPLHF.

This clonotype was seen repeatedly, ten times or more. The chain employs TRBV6-5 and TRBJ2-7; 9 positions match TRBD1. The length of the CDR3 is 17 residues. The J segment lost 2 bases and the V segment lost 4 bases, leaving 12 bases of the junction unmatched. CDR1 MNHEY and CDR2 SVGAGI come from the germline V gene. The CDR3 sequence is CASSLRLGQGSPYEQYF. The CDR3 DNA reads as TGTGCCAGCAGTTTACGCCTTGGACAGGGGTCCCCCTACGAGCAGTACTTC.

This clonotype was recorded many times. V and J are TRBV10-3 and TRBJ2-7; D unresolved. This CDR3 contains 14 residues. Germline V gives CDR1 ENHRY, CDR2 SYGVKD. With 0 bases removed from V and 4 bases from J, the gap between germline ends came to 10 bases. CDR3 loop: CAISESKNSYEQYF. CDR3 nucleotide sequence: TGTGCCATCAGTGAGTCAAAAAACAGTTACGAGCAGTACTTC.

The chain links TRBV28 to TRBJ2-7; D gene ambiguous. Between the trimmed V and J ends, which lost 2 bases and 1 base, there was a span of 12 bases. The CDR3 is 15 residues long. Germline V lookup: CDR1 MDHEN, CDR2 SYDVKM. CDR3 DNA: TGTGCCAGCAGTTTAGCCCCAAGTAGTTCCTACGAGCAGTACTTC. This gives the protein CASSLAPSSSYEQYF.

This clonotype was observed many times. The chain uses TRBV7-9 and TRBJ2-6; 9 nucleotides agree with TRBD1. J gave up 0 bases and V 5 bases, and 5 bases lay outside the gene matches. The CDR3 consists of 17 residues. The V gene's germline CDR1 is SEHNR and CDR2 FQNEAQ (reference sequence). The CDR3 DNA reads as TGTGCCAGCAGCCGGACAGGGGATCACTCTGGGGCCAACGTCCTGACTTTC. Amino acid sequence: CASSRTGDHSGANVLTF.

This clonotype has only a few counts. The chain joins TRBV7-9 to TRBJ2-7; D tentatively reads TRBD1 or TRBD2 (5 bases each). This CDR3 contains 13 residues. The germline V gene has CDR1 SEHNR and CDR2 FQNEAQ (reference sequence). The V gene lost 8 bases and the J gene lost 0 bases, with 11 bases spanning the gap. The CDR3 region has the DNA TGTGCCAGCGGGGGTCCGAGCTCCTACGAGCAGTACTTC. Translating it yields CASGGPSSYEQYF. The full variable domain, rest sourced from reference TRBV7-9 and TRBJ2-7, is DTGVSQNPRHKITKRGQNVTFRCDPISEHNRLYWYRQTLGQGPEFLTYFQNEAQLEKSRLLSDRFSAERPKGSFSTLEIQRTEQGDSAMYLCASGGPSSYEQYFGPGTRLTVT.

In this sample, this clonotype turned up many times. The V call is TRBV28, the J call TRBJ1-5; D not resolved. The CDR3 length is 11 residues. Trimming shortened V by 3 bases and J by 4 bases, and 1 base separated the two germline ends. Germline loops: CDR1 MDHEN, CDR2 SYDVKM. CDR3 sequence (DNA): TGTGCCAGCAGTTTGAATCAGCCCCAGCATTTT. Amino acids: CASSLNQPQHF.

This clonotype has just a few counts. The chain employs TRBV3-1 and TRBJ2-5; no clear D gene. The ends were cut back, 2 bases at V and 7 bases at J, with 14 bases in the middle. The CDR3 has 14 amino acids. Germline V gene lookup returns CDR1 LGHDT and CDR2 YNNKEL (reference sequence). The CDR3 DNA is TGTGCCAGCAGCCAAAACGCGGAGAAGGGGACCCAGTACTTC. This encodes CASSQNAEKGTQYF.

This clonotype has a handful of counts. The genes are TRBV7-9 and TRBJ2-5; maybe TRBD1 (5 bases). The CDR3 is 15 residues long. Per the germline V gene, CDR1 is SEHNR and CDR2 is FQNEAQ (reference sequence). The V gene lost 1 base and the J gene lost 1 base, with 10 bases spanning the gap. CDR3 loop: CASSLGLDSQETQYF. CDR3 DNA sequence: TGTGCCAGCAGCTTAGGCTTAGACAGCCAAGAGACCCAGTACTTC. Supplemented by reference TRBV7-9 and TRBJ2-5, the full variable domain reads DTGVSQNPRHKITKRGQNVTFRCDPISEHNRLYWYRQTLGQGPEFLTYFQNEAQLEKSRLLSDRFSAERPKGSFSTLEIQRTEQGDSAMYLCASSLGLDSQETQYFGPGTRLLVL.

This clonotype was observed at least ten times. The J gene is TRBJ2-5, the V gene TRBV9, with 13 positions matching TRBD2. The CDR3 has 16 amino acids. With V trimmed by 4 bases and J by 5 bases, 8 bases remained unmatched. Germline V lookup: CDR1 SGDLS, CDR2 YYNGEE. CDR3 in DNA: TGTGCCAGCAGCCAATTAGGACTAGCGGGAGCTGAGACCCAGTACTTC. Translating gives CASSQLGLAGAETQYF.

In its sample, this clonotype was seen many times. The chain links TRBV27 to TRBJ2-3; possibly TRBD2 for D (6 bases). Trimming cost V 3 bases and J 8 bases, with 6 bases left between them. CDR1 is MNHEY and CDR2 is SMNVEV in the germline V gene (reference sequence). There are 11 residues in the CDR3. CDR3 nucleotide sequence: TGTGCCAGCAGTTTCGGGAGTACGCAGTATTTT. This sequence encodes CASSFGSTQYF.

At least ten counts were recorded for this clonotype. The chain combines TRBV10-2 with TRBJ2-1; D not resolved. Germline CDR1 reads WSHSY; CDR2 reads SAAADI. V lost 6 bases and J 5 bases, leaving 8 bases between the germline ends. The CDR3 runs 12 residues. The CDR3 DNA reads as TGCGCCAGCAGGGCCGGAAACAATGAGCAGTTCTTC. This translates into CASRAGNNEQFF.